This is a list of T cell receptor beta chains from one sample in a study of technical replicates of blood from a handful of donors. The protocol was immunoSEQ multiplex PCR, while the TCRdb copy is restricted to in-frame clones and leaves out a portion. The sample holds 95,000 or so clones; 85% to 95% are singletons and the top ten take almost 0.35%. Sequencing was carried out using T cells isolated from PBMCs. Receptor source: a human donor in good health. The CDR3 runs from the conserved cysteine through the conserved F or W. D genes are given only for firm matches. Size values are once, few and many counts, or a class for expanded clones, and some rows have none.

clone size	V gene	J gene	D gene	CDR3 protein	CDR3 DNA
NA	TRBV28	TRBJ2-7	NA	CASSFPSMAGRFLNEQYF	TGTGCCAGCAGTTTTCCCTCTATGGCGGGTAGGTTCTTGAACGAGCAGTACTTC
NA	TRBV5-4	TRBJ1-1	TRBD1	CASSEPTGGATEAFF	TGTGCCAGCAGCGAACCGACAGGGGGCGCAACTGAAGCTTTCTTT
NA	TRBV11-3	TRBJ1-1	TRBD1	CASSPRQGGVTEAFF	TGTGCCAGCAGCCCCCGACAGGGGGGAGTCACTGAAGCTTTCTTT
NA	TRBV5-1	TRBJ1-2	TRBD1	CASSPRAAGQGTYGYTF	TGCGCCAGCAGCCCAAGAGCGGCGGGACAGGGTACCTATGGCTACACCTTC
NA	TRBV14	TRBJ2-6	NA	CASSQGHAGSGANVLTF	TGTGCCAGCAGCCAAGGGCACGCGGGGTCCGGGGCCAACGTCCTGACTTTC
once	TRBV15	TRBJ2-3	NA	CATSTGSLADTQYF	TGTGCCACCAGCACCGGGAGTCTTGCAGATACGCAGTATTTT
NA	TRBV27	TRBJ1-6	NA	CASSLSSGGSPLHF	TGTGCCAGCAGTTTATCGAGTGGGGGCTCACCCCTCCACTTT
NA	TRBV19	TRBJ2-3	TRBD1	CASSATGATDTQYF	TGTGCCAGTAGTGCTACAGGGGCTACAGATACGCAGTATTTT
NA	TRBV11-2	TRBJ2-7	TRBD2	CASSLGLAGYEQYF	TGTGCCAGCAGCTTAGGACTAGCAGGCTACGAGCAGTACTTC
NA	TRBV7-2	TRBJ1-1	TRBD1	CASSSRDRNTEAFF	TGTGCCAGCAGCAGTAGGGACAGGAACACTGAAGCTTTCTTT
NA	TRBV28	TRBJ2-7	NA	CASSFREGSYEQYF	TGTGCCAGCAGTTTCAGGGAAGGGTCCTACGAGCAGTACTTC
NA	TRBV7-3	TRBJ2-1	TRBD2	CASSTLAGAYNEQFF	TGTGCCAGCAGCACCCTAGCGGGGGCATACAATGAGCAGTTCTTC
NA	TRBV15	TRBJ1-1	NA	CATSLDSHTEAFF	TGTGCCACCAGCCTGGACAGCCACACTGAAGCTTTCTTT
NA	TRBV27	TRBJ2-1	NA	CASSLRQATGNEQFF	TGTGCCAGCAGTTTAAGACAGGCCACGGGGAATGAGCAGTTCTTC
once	TRBV6-7	TRBJ2-3	TRBD1	CASTGQGAPDTQYF	TGTGCCAGCACGGGACAGGGGGCGCCTGATACGCAGTATTTT
NA	TRBV7-6	TRBJ2-7	NA	CASSLEFRTLPDEQYF	TGTGCCAGCAGCTTAGAATTCAGGACTCTGCCAGACGAGCAGTACTTC
NA	TRBV5-6	TRBJ2-2	NA	CASSLRLTGELFF	TGTGCCAGCAGCTTGCGACTCACCGGGGAGCTGTTTTTT
NA	TRBV6-5	TRBJ1-1	NA	CASSYSGENTEAFF	TGTGCCAGCAGTTACTCGGGCGAGAACACTGAAGCTTTCTTT
NA	TRBV19	TRBJ2-7	TRBD1	CASSLGQGYEQYF	TGTGCCAGTAGTCTAGGACAGGGGTACGAGCAGTACTTC
NA	TRBV11-2	TRBJ1-1	NA	CASSLFSIRIRNTEAFF	TGTGCCAGCAGCTTATTCTCTATACGTATTCGAAACACTGAAGCTTTCTTT
NA	TRBV15	TRBJ2-4	TRBD2	CATSRARGTSGKLAKNIQYF	TGTGCCACCAGCAGAGCTAGGGGGACTAGCGGCAAACTAGCCAAAAACATTCAGTACTTC
few	TRBV6-1	TRBJ2-7	TRBD2	CASSGPRLAGITEQYF	TGTGCCAGCAGTGGACCTAGACTAGCGGGAATCACCGAGCAGTACTTC
NA	TRBV4-3	TRBJ2-5	NA	CASSQDLGTQETQYF	TGCGCCAGCAGCCAAGACCTCGGGACACAAGAGACCCAGTACTTC